The rows below give T cell receptor beta chains drawn from one sample of a study of blood T cell repertoires in COVID-19. Some clones are missing from TCRdb's copy, which holds only in-frame ones; the method was immunoSEQ multiplex PCR. This table has about 220,000 clones, approximately 77% appearing once. Source material: peripheral blood. All receptors derive from a woman older than 75 with acute or convalescent COVID-19. The CDR3 runs from the conserved cysteine through the conserved F or W. The order of the fields is clone size, D gene, J gene, V gene, CDR3 length, CDR3 DNA, CDR3 protein. The D gene is left open where the match is weak. Only part of the rows carry a size: once, few, many, or a class if the clone is expanded.

>.|.|TRBJ1-1|TRBV6-5|11
TGTGCCAGCACTCATCGGTCAGAAGCTTTCTTT
CASTHRSEAFF
>once|.|TRBJ1-4|TRBV7-9|11
TGTGCCAGTGAGGGCGCGGAAAAACTGTTTTTT
CASEGAEKLFF
>.|TRBD1|TRBJ1-4|TRBV5-1|17
TGCGCCAGCAAGGGACAGGGGTATGGTGCTGGTAATGAAAAACTGTTTTTT
CASKGQGYGAGNEKLFF
>.|.|TRBJ1-1|TRBV10-3|13
TGTGCCATCAGCCCACAGGCGGACACTGAAGCTTTCTTT
CAISPQADTEAFF
>once|.|TRBJ1-5|TRBV6-5|13
TGTGCCAGCAGTTTTTCCCACGAGGAGCCCCAGCATTTT
CASSFSHEEPQHF
>.|TRBD1|TRBJ1-1|TRBV3-1/TRBV3-2|16
TGTGCCAGCAGCCCACCGACCGGGACAGGGGACACTGAAGCTTTCTTT
CASSPPTGTGDTEAFF
>few|TRBD1|TRBJ1-2|TRBV19|15
TGTGCCAGTAGTGCTCCCGGGACAGCTAACTATGGCTACACCTTC
CASSAPGTANYGYTF
>.|TRBD1|TRBJ1-4|TRBV19|20
TGTGCCAGTAGTCCCCGAAATACCGGGACAGAGCCCGCAACTAATGAAAAACTGTTTTTT
CASSPRNTGTEPATNEKLFF
>.|.|TRBJ1-5|TRBV6-5|14
TGTGCCAGCACTATACAGGGAAGGGGTCAGCCCCAGCATTTT
CASTIQGRGQPQHF
>few|TRBD2|TRBJ2-1|TRBV7-9|15
TGTGCCAGCAGCCAGCGGACTAGCGGGGGCAATGAGCAGTTCTTC
CASSQRTSGGNEQFF
>.|.|TRBJ1-4|TRBV19|16
TGTGCCAGTAGTATGGACTTGGACAGCCCTAAAGGAAAACTGTTTTTT
CASSMDLDSPKGKLFF
>.|TRBD1|TRBJ1-4|TRBV7-3|17
TGTGCCAGCAGCTTACCGCAGGGGGGTCACACTAATGAAAAACTGTTTTTT
CASSLPQGGHTNEKLFF
>.|.|TRBJ1-6|TRBV30|15
TGTGCCTGGAGTGTATTGCGGGGTTTGAATTCACCCCTCCACTTT
CAWSVLRGLNSPLHF
>.|TRBD1|TRBJ2-3|TRBV4-3|14
TGCGCCAGCAGTGTAGGACAGGCCCAAGATACGCAGTATTTT
CASSVGQAQDTQYF
>.|TRBD1|TRBJ1-4|TRBV4-1|15
TGCGCCAGCAGCCGAGAGACAGGGCTTAATGAAAAACTGTTTTTT
CASSRETGLNEKLFF
>.|.|TRBJ1-1|TRBV18|15
TGTGCCAGCTCACCACCCGGGGTCGTCGGCACTGAAGCTTTCTTT
CASSPPGVVGTEAFF
>.|.|TRBJ1-4|TRBV19|15
TGTGCCAGTAGTATAGACCGCGGGGCTAATGAAAAACTGTTTTTT
CASSIDRGANEKLFF
>.|TRBD1|TRBJ1-2|TRBV19|17
TGTGCCAGTAGTCGGAGGCGAACGGGACAGTCTAACTATGGCTACACCTTC
CASSRRRTGQSNYGYTF
>.|.|TRBJ1-1|TRBV7-9|15
TGTGCCAGCAGCTTACAGCCAGCAGGGAACACTGAAGCTTTCTTT
CASSLQPAGNTEAFF
>.|.|TRBJ1-6|TRBV13|19
TGTGCCAGCAGCTCCACATCGACAGGCCTTAGCTCCTATAATTCACCCCTCCACTTT
CASSSTSTGLSSYNSPLHF
>.|.|TRBJ1-1|TRBV29-1|13
TGCAGCGGGGAGGCAGGGTGGAACACTGAAGCTTTCTTT
CSGEAGWNTEAFF
>.|.|TRBJ2-7|TRBV28|14
TGTGCCAGCAGTAACACAGGGTTCGCCTACGAGCAGTACTTC
CASSNTGFAYEQYF
>.|.|TRBJ1-1|TRBV7-9|14
TGTGCCAGCAGCTTAGCGCAGGTTGGCACTGAAGCTTTCTTT
CASSLAQVGTEAFF
>.|.|TRBJ2-3|TRBV6-6|13
TGTGCCAGCAAGGAGGCAGGCACAGATACGCAGTATTTT
CASKEAGTDTQYF
>.|.|TRBJ1-4|TRBV12-3/TRBV12-4|12
TGTGCCAGCAGTAACAGGTTTGAAAAACTGTTTTTT
CASSNRFEKLFF
>.|TRBD1|TRBJ1-4|TRBV24-1|16
TGTGCCACCAGTGACCCTGGACAGGGAGGGCATGAAAAACTGTTTTTT
CATSDPGQGGHEKLFF
>.|.|TRBJ1-2|TRBV6-5|16
TGTGCCAGCAGTTACTCTGGGGCCTTAGAACGGCGTGGCTACACCTTC
CASSYSGALERRGYTF
>.|TRBD1|TRBJ1-5|TRBV5-4|15
TGTGCCAGCAGTTTTGGACAGGACCTCAATCAGCCCCAGCATTTT
CASSFGQDLNQPQHF
>few|.|TRBJ1-5|TRBV19|15
TGTGCCAGTAGTGACCAGGGTGACGGATCAGAGGCCCAGCATTTT
CASSDQGDGSEAQHF
>.|TRBD1|TRBJ1-2|TRBV23-1|16
TGCGCCAGCAGTCAACCACCCCGGCAGGGGGCGCGAGGCTACACCTTC
CASSQPPRQGARGYTF
>.|.|TRBJ2-2|TRBV7-3|13
TGTGCCAGCAGCCCCAGGGGCACCGGGGAGCTGTTTTTT
CASSPRGTGELFF
>.|.|TRBJ2-5|TRBV5-4|15
TGTGCCAGCAGCTTGGGGGGGGAGGTGTCGGAGACCCAGTACTTC
CASSLGGEVSETQYF
>.|TRBD1|TRBJ2-7|TRBV28|14
TGTGCCAGCAGCACCGACGGGACAGCCTACGAGCAGTACTTC
CASSTDGTAYEQYF
>.|.|TRBJ1-1|TRBV7-9|15
TGTGCCAGCAGCGCACAGGGACGGGGGAACACTGAAGCTTTCTTT
CASSAQGRGNTEAFF
>.|TRBD1|TRBJ1-1|TRBV30|13
TGTGCCTGGGCGCAGGGGGCAAACACTGAAGCTTTCTTT
CAWAQGANTEAFF
>few|TRBD1|TRBJ1-1|TRBV29-1|13
TGCAGCGGGGGGACAGGGCGGTCTGCTGAAGCTTTCTTT
CSGGTGRSAEAFF
>.|TRBD1|TRBJ1-1|TRBV19|16
TGTGCCAGTAGTATCGGACGGAACAGGGGCATCTCTGAAGCTTTCTTT
CASSIGRNRGISEAFF
>once|.|TRBJ1-6|TRBV30|13
TGTGCCTGGAGTGGGCAGGCGAATTCACCCCTCCACTTT
CAWSGQANSPLHF
>.|TRBD2|TRBJ2-3|TRBV3-1/TRBV3-2|16
TGTGCCAGCAGCCCCGGACTAGCGGTTCACACAGATACGCAGTATTTT
CASSPGLAVHTDTQYF
>.|.|TRBJ2-3|TRBV6-2/TRBV6-3|12
TGTGCCAGCAGTTACTCAAGCGCGACGCAGTATTTT
CASSYSSATQYF
>.|TRBD1|TRBJ1-2|TRBV29-1|14
TGCAGCGTTTTTGACCGGGACAGGGGCTATGGCTACACCTTC
CSVFDRDRGYGYTF
>.|TRBD2|TRBJ2-5|TRBV6-5|15
TGTGCCAGCAGCTTAGCGGGGGGTCAAAAAGAGACCCAGTACTTC
CASSLAGGQKETQYF
>.|TRBD1|TRBJ1-2|TRBV4-1|16
TGCGCCAGCAGCCAAGCCCCCGGACAGGGTAGCTATGGCTACACCTTC
CASSQAPGQGSYGYTF
>.|.|TRBJ1-1|TRBV6-2/TRBV6-3|14
TGTGCCAGCAGTTATGAGGGGGAGGGCACTGAAGCTTTCTTT
CASSYEGEGTEAFF
>.|.|TRBJ2-3|TRBV27|14
TGTGCCAGCAGTTTCTATCCCGGCACAGATACGCAGTATTTT
CASSFYPGTDTQYF
>.|TRBD1|TRBJ1-6|TRBV19|17
TGTGCCAGTAGTGCACCGGGACAGCCCGACGTGAATTCACCCCTCCACTTT
CASSAPGQPDVNSPLHF
>.|TRBD1|TRBJ1-3|TRBV18|17
TGTGCCAGCTCACCAGTTACAACAGGGGCTTATGGAAACACCATATATTTT
CASSPVTTGAYGNTIYF
>few|.|TRBJ2-2|TRBV29-1|11
TGCAGCGCCGGTGATCCCGGGGAGCTGTTTTTT
CSAGDPGELFF
>.|TRBD1|TRBJ2-7|TRBV5-1|16
TGCGCCAGCAGCTTGGGGTTAGGGACAGGGCTCTACGAGCAGTACTTC
CASSLGLGTGLYEQYF
>.|TRBD1|TRBJ2-5|TRBV5-1|14
TGCGCCAGCAGCCTGGGACAGGACCAAGAGACCCAGTACTTC
CASSLGQDQETQYF
>.|TRBD1|TRBJ2-3|TRBV5-4|14
TGTGCCAGCAGCTTAATAGGGGGCCCAGATACGCAGTATTTT
CASSLIGGPDTQYF
>.|TRBD1|TRBJ1-2|TRBV6-6|12
TGTGCCAGCAGTTCACCAGGGGGGGGCTACACCTTC
CASSSPGGGYTF
>.|TRBD2|TRBJ2-1|TRBV7-9|15
TGTGCCAGCAGCTTAAGGCTAGCGGGGGGACATGAGCAGTTCTTC
CASSLRLAGGHEQFF
>.|.|TRBJ1-4|TRBV28|15
TGTGCCAGCAGTTCACCGCCTACAGGGAATGGGAAACTGTTTTTT
CASSSPPTGNGKLFF